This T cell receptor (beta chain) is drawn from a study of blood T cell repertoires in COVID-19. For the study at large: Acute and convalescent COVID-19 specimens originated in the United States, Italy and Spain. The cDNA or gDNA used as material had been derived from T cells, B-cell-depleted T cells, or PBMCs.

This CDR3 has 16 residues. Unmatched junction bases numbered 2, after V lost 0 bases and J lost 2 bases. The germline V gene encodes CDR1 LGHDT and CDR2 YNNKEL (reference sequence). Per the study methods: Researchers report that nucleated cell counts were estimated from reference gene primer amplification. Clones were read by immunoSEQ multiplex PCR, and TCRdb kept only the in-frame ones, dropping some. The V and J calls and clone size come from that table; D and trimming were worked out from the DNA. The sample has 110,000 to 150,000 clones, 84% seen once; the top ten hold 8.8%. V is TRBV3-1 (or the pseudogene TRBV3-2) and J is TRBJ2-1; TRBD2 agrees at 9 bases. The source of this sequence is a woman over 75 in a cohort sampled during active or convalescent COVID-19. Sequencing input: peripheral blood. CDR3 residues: CASSQDRLAAYNEQFF. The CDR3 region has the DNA TGTGCCAGCAGCCAAGATAGACTAGCGGCCTACAATGAGCAGTTCTTC.